The 11 T cell receptor beta chains in this list originate from one sample, sequenced in a study of T-cell memory formation after mild COVID-19. MiXCR was run by TCRdb on the 5' RACE reads, yielding one entry per CDR3 protein. The profile covers 350,000 to 450,000 distinct CDR3 sequences, with 15% to 20% appearing a single time and around 9.2% taken by the ten largest. The sequencing sample was made of PBMCs or a T cell subset sorted from them (not recorded which). Receptors originate from an adult woman who had mild COVID-19 (a few samples of this study predate the infection). Cell type and time point are not known.

The rearrangement uses TRBV20-1 and TRBJ2-7; TRBD1 or TRBD2 may be the D gene (6 bases each). Per germline, CDR1 DFQATT and CDR2 SNEGSKA (reference sequence). V lost 6 bases to trimming and J lost 3 bases, with 9 bases between them. The CDR3 runs 11 residues. CDR3 residues: CSAKGGYEQYF. Here the CDR3 DNA reads TGCAGTGCCAAGGGGGGCTACGAGCAGTACTTC.

This clonotype was detected only a few times. The chain links TRBV7-9 to TRBJ1-1, with D unclear. V was shortened by 0 bases and J by 3 bases, with 8 bases between the two germline ends. Germline V gives CDR1 SEHNR, CDR2 FQNEAQ (reference sequence). The CDR3 has 14 amino acids. The CDR3 DNA sequence: TGTGCCAGCAGCTTAGCTGCTGGGGACACTGAAGCTTTCTTT. Its translation: CASSLAAGDTEAFF.

This clonotype was found a few times. The rearrangement links TRBV6-5 to TRBJ1-2; no reliable D call. The CDR3 runs to 13 residues. V lost 2 bases, J lost 2 bases, and 6 bases lay in between. Germline V gene lookup returns CDR1 MNHEY and CDR2 SVGAGI. CDR3 loop: CASSYGNNYGYTF. CDR3 nucleotide sequence: TGTGCCAGCAGTTACGGAAACAACTATGGCTACACCTTC.

This chain uses TRBV4-3 with TRBJ2-2; 9 nucleotides line up with TRBD2. With 1 base clipped from V and 3 bases from J, the junction kept 3 bases outside the gene matches. This CDR3 has 16 residues. CDR1 is LGHNA and CDR2 is YSLEER in the germline V gene. The CDR3 protein is CASSQGTSAYTGELFF. The CDR3 nucleotides read TGCGCCAGCAGCCAAGGGACTAGCGCATACACCGGGGAGCTGTTTTTT.

This clonotype was seen only a few times. The J gene is TRBJ1-1, the V gene TRBV5-1; D ambiguous. The germline V gene encodes CDR1 SGHRS and CDR2 YFSETQ. The V and J ends lost 0 bases and 3 bases respectively, with 9 bases between them. This CDR3 has 14 amino acids. The CDR3 region has the DNA TGCGCCAGCAGCTTGGTGGCCGGCTACACTGAAGCTTTCTTT. Translated, it gives CASSLVAGYTEAFF.

CDR3 sequence: CASSLARGSDSPLHF. In DNA, the CDR3 is TGTGCCAGCAGCTTAGCCAGGGGGTCGGATTCACCCCTCCACTTT. The chain uses TRBV7-8 and TRBJ1-6; 7 nucleotides agree with TRBD1. V lost 0 bases and J lost 8; bases outside the gene matches: 4. CDR1 is SGHVS, CDR2 FQNEAQ, per germline. This CDR3 is 15 amino acids long.

The rearrangement joins TRBV20-1 to TRBJ2-1, with 9 bases identical to TRBD2. With 5 bases clipped from V and 7 bases from J, the junction kept 12 bases outside the gene matches. This CDR3 has 15 residues. The V gene's germline CDR1 is DFQATT and CDR2 SNEGSKA (reference sequence). DNA of the CDR3: TGCAGTGCTTCTCCCGGACTAGCGCCTGGGAATGAGCAGTTCTTC. Its translation: CSASPGLAPGNEQFF.

The genes are TRBV9 and TRBJ1-1; 7 bases fit TRBD1. The CDR3 extends over 17 amino acids. Germline V CDR1 and CDR2: SGDLS, YYNGEE. With V trimmed by 4 bases and J by 8 bases, 20 bases remained unmatched. CDR3 loop: CASSSILQGSGRSEAFF. For the CDR3, the DNA is TGTGCCAGCAGCTCTATCTTACAGGGGTCCGGGCGGTCCGAAGCTTTCTTT. Variable domain in full (rest from reference TRBV9 and TRBJ1-1): DSGVTQTPKHLITATGQRVTLRCSPRSGDLSVYWYQQSLDQGLQFLIQYYNGEERAKGNILERFSAQQFPDLHSELNLSSLELGDSALYFCASSSILQGSGRSEAFFGQGTRLTVV.

V usage is TRBV5-1 and J usage is TRBJ2-5; the match to TRBD1 covers 12 bases. The J segment lost 4 bases and the V segment lost 4 bases, leaving 5 bases of the junction unmatched. The CDR3 covers 15 residues. The germline gives CDR1 SGHRS, CDR2 YFSETQ. The CDR3 reads CASSTGQGAGETQYF. The CDR3 DNA reads TGCGCCAGCAGCACGGGACAGGGGGCGGGAGAGACCCAGTACTTC.

This clonotype was seen only a few times. The rearrangement joins TRBV6-5 to TRBJ1-1, with D uncertain. This CDR3 comprises 13 residues. Germline V gene data show CDR1 as MNHEY and CDR2 as SVGAGI. Trimming stripped 2 bases from V and 4 bases from J, with 8 bases between. The CDR3 reads CASSYGAGTEAFF. CDR3 coding DNA: TGTGCCAGCAGTTACGGCGCGGGCACTGAAGCTTTCTTT.

This clonotype was seen ten or more times. The chain couples TRBV6-2 or TRBV6-3 to TRBJ2-6; D remains unclear. The V gene's germline CDR1 is MNHEY and CDR2 SVGEGT. The CDR3 is 14 residues long. The V gene lost 5 bases and the J gene lost 0 bases, with 5 bases spanning the gap. The CDR3 is CASSTVSGANVLTF. In nucleotides, the CDR3 is TGTGCCAGCAGTACAGTCTCTGGGGCCAACGTCCTGACTTTC.